These 32 T cell receptor beta chains were sequenced from one sample in a study of blood T cell repertoires in COVID-19. Measured with immunoSEQ multiplex PCR; TCRdb has only the in-frame clones, and not every one. The data contain under 130,000 clones, 69% of them singletons. The sequenced sample consisted of peripheral blood. The receptors were gathered from a man older than 75 with acute or convalescent COVID-19.

V usage is TRBV25-1 and J usage is TRBJ1-5, with TRBD1 matching 7 bases. This CDR3 is built from 12 residues. Germline assignment: CDR1 MGHDK and CDR2 SYGVNS. The V segment lost 8 bases and the J segment 9 bases; nucleotides outside the gene matches: 7. The CDR3 protein is CASEGQRGPQHF. The CDR3 DNA sequence: TGTGCCAGCGAGGGACAGAGAGGGCCCCAGCATTTT.

This chain links TRBV5-4 with TRBJ2-5; maybe TRBD2 (6 bases). Germline CDR1 and CDR2: SGHNT and YYREEE (reference sequence). V was cut by 1 base and J by 5 bases, with 15 bases left in between. This CDR3 is built from 15 residues. CDR3 amino acids: CASSLRAEGHETQYF. The DNA of the CDR3 is TGTGCCAGCAGCTTGAGAGCGGAGGGGCATGAGACCCAGTACTTC.

This chain uses TRBV7-2 with TRBJ1-1, with D perhaps TRBD1 (6 bases). The germline V gene has CDR1 SGHTA and CDR2 FQGNSA. Trimming cost V 1 base and J 1 base, with 10 bases left between them. The CDR3 consists of 15 residues. CDR3 region: CASSLGGGGNTEAFF. CDR3 coding DNA: TGTGCCAGCAGCTTAGGTGGGGGCGGGAACACTGAAGCTTTCTTT.

This rearrangement joins TRBV28 to TRBJ1-2; 7 nucleotides agree with TRBD1. With 5 bases clipped from V and 8 bases from J, the junction kept 8 bases outside the gene matches. This CDR3 has 13 residues. The germline V gene encodes CDR1 MDHEN and CDR2 SYDVKM. This CDR3 is CASSPTGFRGYTF. CDR3 DNA sequence: TGTGCCAGCAGTCCGACAGGGTTCAGGGGCTACACCTTC.

In DNA form, the CDR3 reads TGTGCCAGCAGCTTTCGAGGAGGGGTTATGAACACTGAAGCTTTCTTT. It translates to CASSFRGGVMNTEAFF. This chain connects TRBV5-6 to TRBJ1-1; D is possibly TRBD1 (5 bases). Looked up from germline, CDR1 is SGHDT and CDR2 is YYEEEE. This CDR3 has 16 amino acids. The V gene lost 2 bases and the J gene lost 0 bases, with 14 bases spanning the gap.

The J gene is TRBJ2-1, the V gene TRBV6-2 or TRBV6-3, with 8 positions matching TRBD2. The V segment lost 0 bases and the J segment 4 bases; nucleotides outside the gene matches: 5. This CDR3 is 16 amino acids long. Germline V gives CDR1 MNHEY, CDR2 SVGEGT. The CDR3 coding sequence is TGTGCCAGCAGTTACTCAGGGACTAGTCTATACAATGAGCAGTTCTTC. Amino acids: CASSYSGTSLYNEQFF.

The chain combines TRBV6-2 or TRBV6-3 with TRBJ2-5; tentatively, D is TRBD2 (6 bases). With 6 bases removed from V and 3 bases from J, the gap between germline ends came to 11 bases. Germline values: CDR1 MNHEY, CDR2 SVGEGT. The CDR3 is 13 residues long. CDR3 amino acids: CASSAREKETQYF. The CDR3, as DNA: TGTGCCAGCAGCGCCCGGGAGAAAGAGACCCAGTACTTC.

J is TRBJ2-7 and V is TRBV27, with TRBD1 matching 7 bases. This CDR3 contains 15 residues. From germline, CDR1 is MNHEY and CDR2 SMNVEV (reference sequence). Trimming removed 6 bases from V and 0 bases from J; junction bases left unmatched: 8. CDR3 nucleotide sequence: TGTGCCAGCAGGCGGGTGGGGGACAGCTCCTACGAGCAGTACTTC. Translating gives CASRRVGDSSYEQYF.

The rearrangement links TRBV5-1 to TRBJ2-7, with 8 bases fitting TRBD1. This CDR3 is built from 14 residues. Germline values: CDR1 SGHRS, CDR2 YFSETQ. Germline trimming cut 0 bases from V and 4 bases from J; bases unmatched to any gene: 3. The CDR3 DNA reads TGCGCCAGCAGCTTGGGTGACAGGGGTTACGAGCAGTACTTC. Protein sequence: CASSLGDRGYEQYF.

The V and J genes are TRBV6-5 and TRBJ1-2; tentative D call: TRBD1 (6 bases). Between the trimmed V and J ends, which lost 7 bases and 4 bases, there was a span of 10 bases. CDR3 size: 12 residues. CDR1 is MNHEY and CDR2 is SVGAGI in the germline V gene. In nucleotides, the CDR3 is TGTGCCAGCAAAACAGGGAGCTATGGCTACACCTTC. It yields the protein CASKTGSYGYTF.

This clone was observed once. The chain uses TRBV7-6 and TRBJ1-3, with a possible D match to TRBD1 (5 bases). The length of the CDR3 is 17 residues. The germline CDR1 and CDR2 sequences are SGHVS and FNYEAQ. Trimming stripped 1 base from V and 2 bases from J, with 15 bases between. CDR3: CASSLGGGRRAGNTIYF. The CDR3 bases are TGTGCCAGCAGCTTAGGGGGCGGCAGGCGCGCTGGAAACACCATATATTTT.

This clone was recorded only once. The rearrangement joins TRBV29-1 to TRBJ1-1, with D perhaps TRBD1 (6 bases). The CDR3 contains 12 residues. Germline CDR1 SQVTM, CDR2 ANQGSEA. The V gene lost 4 bases and the J gene lost 4 bases, with 10 bases spanning the gap. The CDR3 region has the DNA TGCAGCGTTGGCAGGGGACGCACTGAAGCTTTCTTT. The encoded protein is CSVGRGRTEAFF.

As concerns this clone: The junction and the germline gene differ at one end; a read error may be behind it. This chain uses TRBV10-3 with TRBJ2-7, with D maybe TRBD1 (5 bases). The CDR3 spans 13 residues. The germline V gene encodes CDR1 ENHRY and CDR2 SYGVKD. CDR3 DNA sequence: TGTGCTATCATAGGGGAACCCTCCTACGAGCAGTACTTC. Protein sequence: CAIIGEPSYEQYF.

This chain links TRBV7-9 with TRBJ2-1, with TRBD2 matching over 9 bases. CDR3 length: 17 residues. Unmatched junction bases numbered 15, after V lost 5 bases and J lost 7 bases. Looked up from germline, CDR1 is SEHNR and CDR2 is FQNEAQ (reference sequence). The chain's CDR3 is CASSPLAGGPLLNEQFF. DNA of the CDR3: TGTGCCAGCAGCCCCTTGGCGGGAGGGCCTTTGCTTAATGAGCAGTTCTTC.

The table lists this clone with a few counts. The V gene is TRBV7-3, the J gene TRBJ2-6; D ambiguous. CDR3 length: 16 amino acids. Germline CDR1 and CDR2: SGHTA and FQGTGA. V was shortened by 4 bases and J by 0 bases, with 10 bases between the two germline ends. This CDR3 reads CASSSATASGANVLTF. The CDR3 nucleotides read TGTGCCAGCAGCTCCGCGACTGCCTCTGGGGCCAACGTCCTGACTTTC. The variable domain in full, with the rest retrieved from reference TRBV7-3 and TRBJ2-6, is GAGVSQTPSNKVTEKGKYVELRCDPISGHTALYWYRQSLGQGPEFLIYFQGTGAADDSGLPNDRFFAVRPEGSVSTLKIQRTERGDSAVYLCASSSATASGANVLTFGAGSRLTVL.

The chain recombines TRBV3-1 (or the pseudogene TRBV3-2) with TRBJ2-7, with 10 positions matching TRBD2. With 1 base clipped from V and 3 bases from J, the junction kept 3 bases outside the gene matches. The CDR3 contains 15 residues. CDR1 and CDR2 from the germline V gene are LGHDT and YNNKEL (reference sequence). The CDR3 spells CASSQVPSGSYEQYF. The CDR3 DNA reads as TGTGCCAGCAGCCAAGTCCCTAGCGGGAGCTACGAGCAGTACTTC.

The genes are TRBV9 and TRBJ2-1; 11 bases map to TRBD2. The CDR3 is 17 amino acids. Per the germline V gene, CDR1 is SGDLS and CDR2 is YYNGEE. After removal of 3 bases from V and 0 bases from J, the junction contained 5 bases not matched to a gene. CDR3: CASSERLAGSSYNEQFF. The CDR3 DNA sequence: TGTGCCAGCAGCGAACGACTAGCGGGATCCTCCTACAATGAGCAGTTCTTC.

The chain recombines TRBV24-1 with TRBJ2-2; 10 bases align to TRBD1. Trimming removed 6 bases from V and 6 bases from J; junction bases left unmatched: 6. Per the germline V gene, CDR1 is KGHDR and CDR2 is SFDVKD. The CDR3 has 15 residues. Here the CDR3 reads CATSSDRGPAGELFF. The CDR3 DNA reads as TGTGCCACCAGTTCCGACAGGGGGCCGGCCGGGGAGCTGTTTTTT.

This clone was seen a handful of times. CDR3 nucleotides: TGTGCCAGCAGCTTAGCGAAGAGGTCGGGGGCCAACGTCCTGACTTTC. This encodes CASSLAKRSGANVLTF. The rearrangement links TRBV7-9 to TRBJ2-6; D remains ambiguous. Germline values: CDR1 SEHNR, CDR2 FQNEAQ (reference sequence). Trimming removed 0 bases at V and 4 bases at J, with 10 bases between. The CDR3 is 16 residues long.

The chain joins TRBV3-1 (or the pseudogene TRBV3-2) to TRBJ2-3; 10 positions agree with TRBD2. CDR3 length: 18 amino acids. V trimming: 1 base; J trimming: 5 bases; junction bases outside the gene matches: 12. In germline, CDR1 is LGHDT, CDR2 YNNKEL (reference sequence). Here the CDR3 reads CASSQGGSGRTLGDTQYF. DNA of the CDR3: TGTGCCAGCAGCCAAGGGGGTAGCGGGAGGACGTTGGGAGATACGCAGTATTTT.

This clone occurred once. V is TRBV5-1 and J is TRBJ2-5, with TRBD2 identical over 15 bases. Germline V lookup: CDR1 SGHRS, CDR2 YFSETQ. This CDR3 has 17 amino acids. The junction had 9 bases not matched to a gene; V was cut back by 4 bases and J by 5 bases. The CDR3 coding sequence is TGCGCCAGCAGCCCGGGACTAGCGGGAGGCCGGGGTGAGACCCAGTACTTC. This translates into CASSPGLAGGRGETQYF.

The chain has TRBV20-1 and TRBJ1-2; D not resolved. The CDR3 extends over 12 amino acids. The ends were cut back, 3 bases at V and 3 bases at J, with 8 bases in the middle. The germline gives CDR1 DFQATT, CDR2 SNEGSKA (reference sequence). The CDR3 coding sequence is TGCAGTGCTAGTGTGGCGGACTATGGCTACACCTTC. As protein: CSASVADYGYTF.

The chain employs TRBV2 and TRBJ1-1, with a weak D call TRBD1 (5 bases). Germline V gene sequence: CDR1 SNHLY, CDR2 FYNNEI. The germline V and J ends were trimmed by 5 bases and 5 bases, with 12 bases remaining between them. The CDR3 contains 13 residues. The CDR3 DNA is TGTGCCAGCAGTCAGGGAAGGTTAACTGAAGCTTTCTTT. This codes for CASSQGRLTEAFF.

The chain has TRBV19 and TRBJ1-3, with D perhaps matching TRBD1 (5 bases). The germline V and J ends were trimmed by 7 bases and 0 bases, with 13 bases remaining between them. Per germline, CDR1 LNHDA and CDR2 SQIVND (reference sequence). CDR3 length equals 15 residues. CDR3 sequence reads: CASTGRPASGNTIYF. The CDR3 nucleotides are TGTGCCAGTACAGGGAGGCCAGCCTCTGGAAACACCATATATTTT.

This clone was counted a few times. A much larger clone is a single base away; this may be a read error. The chain joins TRBV3-1 (or the pseudogene TRBV3-2) to TRBJ1-6; D remains unclear. The length of the CDR3 is 14 residues. CDR1 and CDR2 (germline): LGHDT, YNNKEL (reference sequence). Trimming pared 5 bases from V and 0 bases from J, leaving 5 bases between. CDR3 nucleotide sequence: TGTGCCAGCAGCACCGGCTCCTATAATTCACCCCTCCACTTT. Its translation: CASSTGSYNSPLHF.

Concerning this clone: In the same sample, other DNA sequences code for this CDR3. The chain has TRBV6-5 and TRBJ2-7, with 8 bases that match TRBD1. Germline CDR1 is MNHEY and CDR2 is SVGAGI. This CDR3 is built from 13 residues. With 7 bases clipped from V and 1 base from J, the junction kept 3 bases outside the gene matches. This CDR3 is CASNRQGSYEQYF. The DNA for the CDR3 is TGTGCCAGCAACCGACAGGGGTCCTACGAGCAGTACTTC.

The chain is built from TRBV12-2 and TRBJ2-4; the table's D call of TRBD2 was not tested on the DNA. TRBV12-2 is marked as a pseudogene. This CDR3 contains 18 residues. The CDR3 is CASRLGLSWDGGKNIQYF. CDR3 nucleotide sequence: TGTGCAAGTCGCTTAGGCCTTTCGTGGGATGGAGGCAAAAACATTCAGTACTTC.

In the case of this clone: The sample holds other DNA sequences that translate to the same CDR3. This sequence joins TRBV5-4 and TRBJ2-5; TRBD1 is a possible D gene (6 bases). Germline V gene lookup returns CDR1 SGHNT and CDR2 YYREEE (reference sequence). This CDR3 region has 15 residues. The V end lost 0 bases, the J end lost 2 bases, and 11 bases lay between the germline ends. CDR3 nucleotides: TGTGCCAGCAGCTTGGAGGCAGGGGATCAAGAGACCCAGTACTTC. It translates to CASSLEAGDQETQYF. Looking up the rest from reference TRBV5-4 and TRBJ2-5 gives the full variable domain: ETGVTQSPTHLIKTRGQQVTLRCSSQSGHNTVSWYQQALGQGPQFIFQYYREEENGRGNFPPRFSGLQFPNYSSELNVNALELDDSALYLCASSLEAGDQETQYFGPGTRLLVL.

This clone appeared a few times. This chain connects TRBV10-3 to TRBJ1-5, with TRBD1 matching 10 bases. The length of the CDR3 is 14 residues. Germline V gene lookup returns CDR1 ENHRY and CDR2 SYGVKD. V was pared by 6 bases and J by 4 bases, with 3 bases of the junction left unmatched. The CDR3 loop is CAISGTGVNQPQHF. The CDR3 DNA reads as TGTGCCATCAGCGGGACAGGGGTTAATCAGCCCCAGCATTTT.

The J gene is TRBJ2-3, the V gene TRBV19, with TRBD2 matching 7 bases. The CDR3 contains 18 residues. The germline CDR1 and CDR2 sequences are LNHDA and SQIVND (reference sequence). V dropped 1 base and J dropped 0; count of bases not matched to a gene: 10. The CDR3 region is CASSIVFSSGSSTDTQYF. CDR3 sequence (DNA): TGTGCCAGTAGTATAGTATTTTCTAGCGGAAGTAGCACAGATACGCAGTATTTT.

The CDR3 spells CASSFAVGRAQETQYF. In DNA form, the CDR3 reads TGTGCCAGCAGCTTTGCGGTGGGGAGGGCCCAAGAGACCCAGTACTTC. The chain combines TRBV7-2 with TRBJ2-5; 7 bases are a match to TRBD2. Germline trimming cut 3 bases from V and 1 base from J; bases unmatched to any gene: 8. The CDR3 contains 16 residues. The germline gives CDR1 SGHTA, CDR2 FQGNSA.

This clone has only a few counts. The V and J genes are TRBV9 and TRBJ1-2; TRBD1 is a possible D gene (6 bases). Germline CDR1 and CDR2: SGDLS and YYNGEE. V dropped 4 bases and J dropped 4 bases, with 14 bases sitting between them. The CDR3 has 14 residues. The CDR3 region is CASSQPGTPYGYTF. The CDR3 bases are TGTGCCAGCAGCCAGCCCGGGACACCCTATGGCTACACCTTC.